This entry lists 27 T cell receptor beta chains sequenced from one sample in a study of CD8 T cells in ankylosing spondylitis. MiXCR was run by TCRdb on the 5' RACE reads, yielding one entry per CDR3 protein. Among almost 30,000 distinct CDR3 sequences, 5.3% were seen once, and the ten largest hold around 1.8%. The material sequenced was blood, either unsorted or a sorted T cell fraction (not recorded which). The receptors originated from a female donor with ankylosing spondylitis or in good health (not recorded which).

The chain recombines TRBV9 with TRBJ2-1, with 11 bases that match TRBD2. The germline V gene has CDR1 SGDLS and CDR2 YYNGEE. The CDR3 is made up of 16 amino acids. Trimming took 3 bases from V and 4 from J; bases not matched to a gene: 6. The CDR3 reads CASSAGTSGVYNEQFF. CDR3 nucleotides: TGTGCCAGCAGCGCGGGGACTAGCGGAGTTTACAATGAGCAGTTCTTC.

This clonotype was seen many times. This chain uses TRBV9 with TRBJ2-7; D ambiguous. With 0 bases removed from V and 5 bases from J, the gap between germline ends came to 12 bases. The CDR3 is 14 residues long. Germline CDR1 is SGDLS and CDR2 is YYNGEE. The CDR3 bases are TGTGCCAGCAGCGTAGGGGGAAGTTCCCACGAGCAGTACTTC. This translates into CASSVGGSSHEQYF.

The chain employs TRBV9 and TRBJ2-4; D remains ambiguous. CDR1 and CDR2 (germline): SGDLS, YYNGEE. The CDR3 contains 13 residues. Trimming took 0 bases from V and 9 from J, leaving 10 bases between them. The CDR3, as DNA: TGTGCCAGCAGCGTAGATGTTCAGCCCATTCAGTACTTC. Amino acids: CASSVDVQPIQYF.

This clonotype was counted ten times or more. The chain employs TRBV9 and TRBJ2-3; the D gene is possibly TRBD2 (6 bases). The CDR3 is 15 residues long. V shed 0 bases and J shed 4 bases, with 12 bases lying between them. The germline V gene has CDR1 SGDLS and CDR2 YYNGEE. The CDR3 spells CASSVGSSVADTQYF. The DNA of the CDR3 is TGTGCCAGCAGCGTAGGCTCTAGCGTGGCAGATACGCAGTATTTT.

This clonotype has just a few counts. Possible read error: a much larger clone is one base away. The chain has TRBV9 and TRBJ2-2; D remains ambiguous. The CDR3 loop spans 12 amino acids. Trimming took off 4 bases at V and 2 bases at J, with 3 bases between the two ends. Germline values: CDR1 SGDLS, CDR2 YYNGEE. This CDR3 reads CASSQNTGELFF. The CDR3 DNA reads TGTGCCAGCAGCCAAAACACCGGGGAGCTGTTTTTT.

This clonotype has a count of ten or more. The rearrangement uses TRBV9 and TRBJ1-1, with D possibly TRBD1 on 5 matching bases. V was cut by 1 base and J by 2 bases, with 9 bases left in between. Germline V lookup: CDR1 SGDLS, CDR2 YYNGEE. This CDR3 has 14 residues. CDR3 sequence (DNA): TGTGCCAGCAGCGTAAGGGGTGCTAACACTGAAGCTTTCTTT. It specifies CASSVRGANTEAFF.

There are a few counts of this clonotype. The rearrangement uses TRBV9 and TRBJ2-3, with 9 bases fitting TRBD2. Germline CDR1 reads SGDLS; CDR2 reads YYNGEE. The CDR3 length is 14 residues. After removal of 3 bases from V and 7 bases from J, the junction contained 6 bases not matched to a gene. The CDR3 reads CASSASGTLHTQYF. The CDR3 region has the DNA TGTGCCAGCAGCGCTAGCGGGACACTTCATACGCAGTATTTT.

The sample holds many counts of this clonotype. The CDR3 DNA reads as TGTGCCAGCAGCTTCCGGACTACTACAGGCATCAACTATGGCTACACCTTC. Protein: CASSFRTTTGINYGYTF. The chain is built from TRBV21-1 and TRBJ1-2. TRBV21-1 constitutes a pseudogene. The CDR3 contains 17 residues.

This clonotype has a count of ten or more. This chain links TRBV10-3 with TRBJ2-3; D gene ambiguous. The CDR3 length is 12 residues. The V gene's germline CDR1 is ENHRY and CDR2 SYGVKD. V lost 8 bases, J lost 1 base, and 7 bases lay in between. The CDR3 sequence: CAIEQGTDTQYF. The CDR3 nucleotides are TGTGCCATCGAGCAGGGCACAGATACGCAGTATTTT.

This clonotype was observed at least ten times. DNA of the CDR3: TGTGCCAGCAGCGTAGATACCAGTATCTACGAGCAGTACTTC. Its protein product is CASSVDTSIYEQYF. The chain has TRBV9 and TRBJ2-7; D is undetermined. The germline V gene encodes CDR1 SGDLS and CDR2 YYNGEE. CDR3 length equals 14 residues. Trimming removed 0 bases from V and 3 bases from J, with 10 bases in between.

This clonotype was observed many times. The chain recombines TRBV9 with TRBJ2-2, with 12 bases matching TRBD2. The V gene end was trimmed by 0 bases and the J gene end by 7 bases; junction bases not matched to a gene: 4. There are 16 residues in the CDR3. Germline assignment: CDR1 SGDLS and CDR2 YYNGEE. The CDR3 protein is CASSVGLAGAGGELFF. The CDR3 region has the DNA TGTGCCAGCAGCGTAGGACTAGCGGGAGCTGGCGGGGAGCTGTTTTTT.

Many counts were recorded for this clonotype. The chain uses TRBV9 and TRBJ1-6, with D uncertain. With 10 bases removed from V and 3 bases from J, the gap between germline ends came to 11 bases. This CDR3 contains 13 residues. In germline, CDR1 is SGDLS, CDR2 YYNGEE. The CDR3 sequence: CASTRDYNSPLHF. CDR3 bases: TGTGCCTCAACGAGGGACTATAATTCACCCCTCCACTTT.

This clonotype is termed medium-sized. The rearrangement uses TRBV9 and TRBJ2-5; D possibly corresponds to TRBD1 (6 bases). CDR3 length: 15 amino acids. Germline V gives CDR1 SGDLS, CDR2 YYNGEE. V lost 2 bases and J 2 bases, leaving 13 bases between the germline ends. CDR3 DNA sequence: TGTGCCAGCAGCGTCGGGCAGGGGATTCAAGAGACCCAGTACTTC. Protein sequence: CASSVGQGIQETQYF.

This clonotype was seen ten or more times. The rearrangement uses TRBV9 and TRBJ2-3; tentatively, D is TRBD1 (5 bases). The CDR3 consists of 16 residues. The V end lost 0 bases, the J end lost 1 base, and 12 bases lay between the germline ends. Germline CDR1 SGDLS, CDR2 YYNGEE. This CDR3 reads CASSVGQPIRTDTQYF. The CDR3, as DNA: TGTGCCAGCAGCGTAGGACAGCCGATCCGCACAGATACGCAGTATTTT.

The chain links TRBV9 to TRBJ1-1; the match to TRBD1 covers 9 bases. This CDR3 has 14 amino acids. Trimming at V came to 1 base and at J to 4 bases, leaving 2 bases not matched to a gene. Germline CDR1 SGDLS, CDR2 YYNGEE. The CDR3 DNA sequence: TGTGCCAGCAGCGTACGGGACAGGGTCACTGAAGCTTTCTTT. Translation: CASSVRDRVTEAFF. Together with reference TRBV9 and TRBJ1-1, the CDR3 gives the full variable domain: DSGVTQTPKHLITATGQRVTLRCSPRSGDLSVYWYQQSLDQGLQFLIQYYNGEERAKGNILERFSAQQFPDLHSELNLSSLELGDSALYFCASSVRDRVTEAFFGQGTRLTVV.

This clonotype was seen many times. The chain couples TRBV9 to TRBJ2-5; possibly TRBD1 for D (6 bases). Germline values: CDR1 SGDLS, CDR2 YYNGEE. Trimming took 0 bases from V and 4 from J, leaving 10 bases between them. The CDR3 length is 14 residues. As DNA, the CDR3 is TGTGCCAGCAGCGTAGGCCAGGGGACAGAGACCCAGTACTTC. It translates to CASSVGQGTETQYF.

This clonotype occurred many times. The chain recombines TRBV9 with TRBJ2-1, with a tentative D call TRBD2 (6 bases). This CDR3 has 15 amino acids. The V end was cut by 6 bases, the J end by 3 bases, with 16 bases between. Germline lookup yields CDR1 SGDLS and CDR2 YYNGEE. The CDR3, as DNA: TGTGCCAGCACCTTGTCCGGGACTTACTACAATGAGCAGTTCTTC. Translating it yields CASTLSGTYYNEQFF.

This clonotype was detected many times. The chain combines TRBV9 with TRBJ2-7; tentatively, D is TRBD2 (6 bases). V shed 4 bases and J shed 2 bases, with 13 bases lying between them. The CDR3 has 14 amino acids. The germline V gene encodes CDR1 SGDLS and CDR2 YYNGEE. The CDR3 nucleotides are TGTGCCAGCAGCCCCGGGACGGGGGCCTACGAGCAGTACTTC. Translating it yields CASSPGTGAYEQYF.

This clonotype was observed many times. The J gene is TRBJ2-2, the V gene TRBV9; 15 bases align to TRBD2. Losses at the gene ends were 3 bases for V and 4 bases for J; bases not matched to a gene: 10. The CDR3 covers 19 residues. Germline loops: CDR1 SGDLS, CDR2 YYNGEE. CDR3 sequence reads: CASSAGGLAGGTFTGELFF. DNA of the CDR3: TGTGCCAGCAGCGCTGGCGGACTAGCGGGAGGGACCTTCACCGGGGAGCTGTTTTTT.

The CDR3 here is CASSVGRGLNTGELFF. CDR3 nucleotides: TGTGCCAGCAGCGTAGGCAGGGGCCTGAACACCGGGGAGCTGTTTTTT. The chain couples TRBV9 to TRBJ2-2; weak D call: TRBD1 (6 bases). The CDR3 has 16 amino acids. V dropped 0 bases and J dropped 1 base, with 10 bases sitting between them. Germline CDR1 reads SGDLS; CDR2 reads YYNGEE. Using reference TRBV9 and TRBJ2-2 for the parts outside the CDR3, the full variable domain is DSGVTQTPKHLITATGQRVTLRCSPRSGDLSVYWYQQSLDQGLQFLIQYYNGEERAKGNILERFSAQQFPDLHSELNLSSLELGDSALYFCASSVGRGLNTGELFFGEGSRLTVL.

This clonotype was observed a few times. The V and J genes are TRBV9 and TRBJ2-2, with D perhaps matching TRBD1 (5 bases). V was clipped by 4 bases and J by 8 bases, with 15 bases between them. CDR1 and CDR2 (germline): SGDLS, YYNGEE. This CDR3 comprises 14 residues. CDR3 protein: CASSPDSVLGELFF. In nucleotides, the CDR3 is TGTGCCAGCAGCCCTGACAGTGTCCTAGGGGAGCTGTTTTTT.

This clonotype was seen ten or more times. The rearrangement links TRBV9 to TRBJ2-1; 9 bases match TRBD2. Unmatched junction bases numbered 19, after V lost 3 bases and J lost 6 bases. The germline CDR1 and CDR2 sequences are SGDLS and YYNGEE. This CDR3 has 19 residues. CDR3 coding DNA: TGTGCCAGCAGCGCGGGCCCTTATTCCACGAGCGGGAGGACCAATGAGCAGTTCTTC. This codes for CASSAGPYSTSGRTNEQFF.

This clonotype showed up many times. The rearrangement joins TRBV9 to TRBJ2-3; D unclear. The CDR3 is 14 amino acids. The germline CDR1 and CDR2 sequences are SGDLS and YYNGEE. V was clipped by 0 bases and J by 0 bases, with 5 bases between them. This CDR3 is CASSVAPSTDTQYF. DNA of the CDR3: TGTGCCAGCAGCGTAGCCCCTAGCACAGATACGCAGTATTTT. Drawing the rest from reference TRBV9 and TRBJ2-3, the complete variable domain is DSGVTQTPKHLITATGQRVTLRCSPRSGDLSVYWYQQSLDQGLQFLIQYYNGEERAKGNILERFSAQQFPDLHSELNLSSLELGDSALYFCASSVAPSTDTQYFGPGTRLTVL.

This clonotype was observed many times. The chain has TRBV30 and TRBJ2-4; possibly TRBD2 for D (6 bases). Between the trimmed V and J ends, which lost 3 bases and 9 bases, there was a span of 9 bases. The CDR3 has 11 amino acids. Germline lookup yields CDR1 GTSNPN and CDR2 SVGIG (reference sequence). The CDR3 reads CAWRATSIQYF. As DNA, the CDR3 is TGTGCCTGGAGGGCGACTAGCATTCAGTACTTC.

This clonotype was seen many times. The chain joins TRBV9 to TRBJ2-1; 7 bases fit TRBD2. V lost 0 bases, J lost 6 bases, and 3 bases stayed unmatched. In germline, CDR1 is SGDLS, CDR2 YYNGEE. This CDR3 has 14 residues. The chain's CDR3 is CASSVGTRSNEQFF. The CDR3, as DNA: TGTGCCAGCAGCGTAGGGACTAGGTCCAATGAGCAGTTCTTC. Complete variable domain (other parts from reference TRBV9 and TRBJ2-1): DSGVTQTPKHLITATGQRVTLRCSPRSGDLSVYWYQQSLDQGLQFLIQYYNGEERAKGNILERFSAQQFPDLHSELNLSSLELGDSALYFCASSVGTRSNEQFFGPGTRLTVL.

This chain joins TRBV9 and TRBJ2-3; D call uncertain. The CDR3 has 14 residues. CDR1 is SGDLS and CDR2 is YYNGEE in the germline V gene. Trimming took off 0 bases at V and 2 bases at J, with 7 bases between the two ends. CDR3 DNA: TGTGCCAGCAGCGTAGCTTCACACACAGATACGCAGTATTTT. This sequence encodes CASSVASHTDTQYF.

This clonotype was seen at least ten times. The V and J genes are TRBV9 and TRBJ2-2; 9 bases agree with TRBD1. The germline CDR1 and CDR2 sequences are SGDLS and YYNGEE. V lost 1 base and J lost 9; bases outside the gene matches: 13. The CDR3 is 17 residues long. In DNA form, the CDR3 reads TGTGCCAGCAGCGTATCGTCCGGGACAGGGCAAGTCCGGGAGCTGTTTTTT. Its translation: CASSVSSGTGQVRELFF.